These 28 T cell receptor beta chains were sequenced from one sample in a study of blood T cell repertoires in COVID-19 (dated by TCRdb to about 2020). The library was prepared using the immunoSEQ multiplex PCR assay. TCRdb limited this immuneACCESS table to in-frame rearrangements with V and J called. A share of clones is missing; checked studies link under half to unresolved V genes, and the rest is unexplained. This sample comprises about 86,000 clones, roughly three quarters of them detected only once. The ten largest clones add up to around 11% of the sample. The specimen was peripheral blood. All receptors derive from a man between 65 and 85 years old with acute or convalescent COVID-19.

This chain links TRBV28 with TRBJ2-1; D remains unclear. V was shortened by 7 bases and J by 3 bases, with 16 bases between the two germline ends. Looked up from germline, CDR1 is MDHEN and CDR2 is SYDVKM. The CDR3 extends over 15 amino acids. The CDR3 is CASTRSRQSYNEQFF. In DNA, the CDR3 is TGTGCCAGCACAAGGTCTAGGCAGAGCTACAATGAGCAGTTCTTC.

The gene calls are TRBV11-2 and TRBJ2-1, with D perhaps TRBD1 (8 bases). Trimming pared 3 bases from V and 2 bases from J, leaving 23 bases between. This CDR3 spans 19 amino acids. The germline gives CDR1 SGHAT, CDR2 FQNNGV. The CDR3 region is CASSLTSLGTGRTYNEQFF. In DNA form, the CDR3 reads TGTGCCAGCAGCTTGACTAGCCTCGGGACAGGACGCACCTACAATGAGCAGTTCTTC.

The J gene is TRBJ2-2, the V gene TRBV11-2, with D possibly matching TRBD2 (7 bases). Germline loops: CDR1 SGHAT, CDR2 FQNNGV. V was clipped by 8 bases and J by 4 bases, with 11 bases between them. The CDR3 is 13 residues long. Here the CDR3 reads CASGGAGTGELFF. The CDR3 bases are TGTGCCAGCGGGGGGGCGGGCACCGGGGAGCTGTTTTTT.

This chain uses TRBV19 with TRBJ1-1; 11 positions agree with TRBD1. With 8 bases clipped from V and 8 bases from J, the junction kept 7 bases outside the gene matches. The CDR3 length is 13 residues. CDR1 is LNHDA, CDR2 SQIVND, per germline (reference sequence). CDR3 amino acids: CASPGQGGREAFF. CDR3 coding DNA: TGTGCCAGTCCGGGACAGGGGGGCCGCGAAGCTTTCTTT.

This chain links TRBV30 with TRBJ1-6; TRBD1 matches 9 bases. With 0 bases clipped from V and 9 bases from J, the junction kept 9 bases outside the gene matches. CDR3 size: 16 residues. Germline V gene data show CDR1 as GTSNPN and CDR2 as SVGIG (reference sequence). The CDR3 DNA reads as TGTGCCTGGAGTGTAGGGGGGACAGGGAGCCGTTCACCCCTCCACTTT. This codes for CAWSVGGTGSRSPLHF.

The chain combines TRBV11-3 with TRBJ2-5; 8 bases align to TRBD2. The junction had 5 bases not matched to a gene; V was cut back by 0 bases and J by 5 bases. Germline CDR1 SGHNT, CDR2 YENEEA. There are 15 residues in the CDR3. This chain's CDR3 is CASSLESGSHETQYF. In DNA, the CDR3 is TGTGCCAGCAGCTTAGAAAGCGGGAGTCACGAGACCCAGTACTTC.

V and J are TRBV2 and TRBJ1-6; perhaps TRBD1 as D (5 bases). Germline V lookup: CDR1 SNHLY, CDR2 FYNNEI. V shed 5 bases and J shed 9 bases, with 14 bases lying between them. The CDR3 spans 14 residues. CDR3 in amino acids: CASSSGVERSPLHF. CDR3 in DNA: TGTGCCAGCAGTTCGGGGGTCGAACGTTCACCCCTCCACTTT.

This clone was counted a few times. The chain carries TRBV28 and TRBJ1-2; 7 bases fit TRBD1. CDR3 size: 12 residues. Germline V gene lookup returns CDR1 MDHEN and CDR2 SYDVKM. Trimming removed 5 bases from V and 7 bases from J; junction bases left unmatched: 4. The CDR3 region is CASSPTGVGYTF. For the CDR3, the DNA is TGTGCCAGCAGTCCCACAGGGGTTGGCTACACCTTC.

By proportion, this clone is medium-sized (0.01 to 0.1%). The chain carries TRBV11-2 and TRBJ1-4; 11 bases agree with TRBD1. V lost 5 bases, J lost 3 bases, and 8 bases stayed unmatched. This CDR3 spans 17 amino acids. The V gene's germline CDR1 is SGHAT and CDR2 FQNNGV. The CDR3 region has the DNA TGTGCCAGCAGCCTATGGGGACAGGGGGGAGCTAATGAAAAACTGTTTTTT. Its translation: CASSLWGQGGANEKLFF.

V and J are TRBV5-6 and TRBJ2-1; 8 positions agree with TRBD1. Germline V CDR1 and CDR2: SGHDT, YYEEEE. The CDR3 spans 14 residues. V lost 3 bases and J lost 8; bases outside the gene matches: 7. The CDR3 nucleotides read TGTGCCAGCAGCTATCCGGACAGGGTGGATGAGCAGTTCTTC. Amino acid sequence: CASSYPDRVDEQFF.

This chain uses TRBV2 with TRBJ1-2; 9 bases match TRBD1. CDR1 SNHLY and CDR2 FYNNEI come from the germline V gene. CDR3 length: 14 amino acids. The V segment lost 3 bases and the J segment 4 bases; nucleotides outside the gene matches: 3. The CDR3, as DNA: TGTGCCAGCAGTGAGTCGACAGGGGGCTATGGCTACACCTTC. Translation: CASSESTGGYGYTF.

This clone turned up a few times. CDR3 coding DNA: TGTGCCAGCAGCTTCCGGGACAGTGCTTTTGCAACTAATGAAAAACTGTTTTTT. Its protein product is CASSFRDSAFATNEKLFF. The chain links TRBV5-6 to TRBJ1-4; 7 nucleotides match TRBD1. Trimming at V came to 2 bases and at J to 0 bases, leaving 10 bases not matched to a gene. The length of the CDR3 is 18 residues. The germline V gene encodes CDR1 SGHDT and CDR2 YYEEEE.

The chain joins TRBV6-5 to TRBJ1-5, with 12 bases matching TRBD1. V trimming: 4 bases; J trimming: 3 bases; junction bases outside the gene matches: 1. The V gene's germline CDR1 is MNHEY and CDR2 SVGAGI. The CDR3 has 15 amino acids. The CDR3 nucleotides read TGTGCCAGCAGTTGGGACAGGGGGCACAATCAGCCCCAGCATTTT. Amino acids: CASSWDRGHNQPQHF.

The rearrangement joins TRBV5-8 to TRBJ2-7, with 8 bases aligning to TRBD2. Per germline, CDR1 SGHTS and CDR2 YDEGEE. CDR3 length: 14 residues. V lost 4 bases to trimming and J lost 4 bases; unmatched junction nucleotides: 7. CDR3 residues: CASSPGGAPYEQYF. The CDR3 nucleotides read TGTGCCAGCAGCCCGGGGGGGGCTCCTTACGAGCAGTACTTC.

This clone was observed a few times. This chain joins TRBV2 and TRBJ2-1; TRBD1 matches 8 bases. J was trimmed by 7 bases and V by 6 bases; bases with no gene match: 5. Germline V lookup: CDR1 SNHLY, CDR2 FYNNEI. The CDR3 runs 13 residues. The CDR3 DNA reads TGTGCCAGCAGCAACAGGGGGTTTAATGAGCAGTTCTTC. It yields the protein CASSNRGFNEQFF.

The chain couples TRBV4-1 to TRBJ1-5; no reliable D call. Trimming took 0 bases from V and 4 from J, leaving 4 bases between them. Germline V gene lookup returns CDR1 MGHRA and CDR2 YSYEKL. The CDR3 has 13 residues. CDR3 DNA sequence: TGCGCCAGCAGCCAAGATGAGAATCAGCCCCAGCATTTT. It is translated as CASSQDENQPQHF.

V is TRBV11-2 and J is TRBJ2-5, with 14 bases matching TRBD2. The germline V gene has CDR1 SGHAT and CDR2 FQNNGV. J lost 2 bases, V lost 5 bases, and 4 bases had no gene match. This CDR3 has 16 amino acids. CDR3 bases: TGTGCCAGCAGCCGGACTAGCGGGGGGTTTCAAGAGACCCAGTACTTC. The encoded protein is CASSRTSGGFQETQYF.

The V and J genes are TRBV4-1 and TRBJ2-7; 8 bases fit TRBD1. CDR1 and CDR2 (germline): MGHRA, YSYEKL. This CDR3 comprises 15 residues. V shed 1 base and J 3 bases; nucleotides not matched to a gene: 5. The chain's CDR3 is CASSQVTGDLYEQYF. CDR3 in DNA: TGCGCCAGCAGCCAAGTGACAGGGGATCTCTACGAGCAGTACTTC.

This chain links TRBV5-5 with TRBJ1-2, with D unresolved. CDR1 is SGHKS, CDR2 YYEKEE, per germline (reference sequence). This CDR3 is built from 14 residues. Trimming shortened V by 0 bases and J by 2 bases, and 8 bases separated the two germline ends. CDR3 DNA sequence: TGTGCCAGCAGCTTGGAGGCACAGAACTATGGCTACACCTTC. Protein product: CASSLEAQNYGYTF.

The chain combines TRBV24-1 with TRBJ1-1; D is unresolved. Germline V gives CDR1 KGHDR, CDR2 SFDVKD. Trimming stripped 3 bases from V and 5 bases from J, with 9 bases between. This CDR3 is 13 amino acids long. CDR3 DNA sequence: TGTGCCACCAGTGATACCTGGGAGACTGAAGCTTTCTTT. This encodes CATSDTWETEAFF.

The chain combines TRBV7-2 with TRBJ1-1, with D unclear. The CDR3 is made up of 12 amino acids. Germline loops: CDR1 SGHTA, CDR2 FQGNSA. V lost 2 bases to trimming and J lost 2 bases, with 3 bases between them. The CDR3 DNA sequence: TGTGCCAGCAGCTTATCTAACACTGAAGCTTTCTTT. Residues: CASSLSNTEAFF. The whole variable domain, remainder taken from reference TRBV7-2 and TRBJ1-1, is GAGVSQSPSNKVTEKGKDVELRCDPISGHTALYWYRQSLGQGLEFLIYFQGNSAPDKSGLPSDRFSAERTGGSVSTLTIQRTQQEDSAVYLCASSLSNTEAFFGQGTRLTVV.

The V call is TRBV28, the J call TRBJ1-1, with D unresolved. The germline V and J ends were trimmed by 7 bases and 7 bases, with 10 bases remaining between them. The length of the CDR3 is 11 residues. Germline V gene data show CDR1 as MDHEN and CDR2 as SYDVKM. CDR3 loop: CASTTVGEAFF. The DNA of the CDR3 is TGTGCCAGCACCACGGTTGGTGAAGCTTTCTTT.

The rearrangement joins TRBV7-3 to TRBJ2-3; no clear D gene. Per germline, CDR1 SGHTA and CDR2 FQGTGA. The V end was cut by 1 base, the J end by 2 bases, with 7 bases between. CDR3 length: 14 residues. The CDR3 nucleotides read TGTGCCAGCAGCTTAATGGCCAACACAGATACGCAGTATTTT. It yields the protein CASSLMANTDTQYF.

This clone was picked up a small number of times. The chain joins TRBV21-1 to TRBJ1-5. TRBV21-1 counts as a pseudogene. The CDR3 runs to 17 residues. In nucleotides, the CDR3 is TGTGCCAGCAGCAAAATTCGGGGTAACTTGAGCAATCAGCCCCAGCATTTT. Translation: CASSKIRGNLSNQPQHF.

This chain uses TRBV11-2 with TRBJ2-3; possible D gene TRBD1, 5 bases. The CDR3 has 14 amino acids. CDR1 and CDR2 from the germline V gene are SGHAT and FQNNGV. Between the trimmed V and J ends, which lost 1 base and 1 base, there was a span of 6 bases. CDR3 coding DNA: TGTGCCAGCAGCTTAGGGGGCGGCACAGATACGCAGTATTTT. This sequence encodes CASSLGGGTDTQYF. Full variable domain (outside the CDR3, taken from reference TRBV11-2 and TRBJ2-3): EAGVAQSPRYKIIEKRQSVAFWCNPISGHATLYWYQQILGQGPKLLIQFQNNGVVDDSQLPKDRFSAERLKGVDSTLKIQPAKLEDSAVYLCASSLGGGTDTQYFGPGTRLTVL.

CDR3 sequence: CASSSLGAGGAWVTGELFF. The DNA for the CDR3 is TGTGCCAGCAGCTCTCTCGGAGCAGGGGGCGCGTGGGTTACCGGGGAGCTGTTTTTT. This chain uses TRBV5-6 with TRBJ2-2; TRBD1 aligns across 8 bases. Germline assignment: CDR1 SGHDT and CDR2 YYEEEE. CDR3 size: 19 residues. With 3 bases clipped from V and 5 bases from J, the junction kept 18 bases outside the gene matches. Combining the CDR3 with reference TRBV5-6 and TRBJ2-2 gives the whole variable domain DAGVTQSPTHLIKTRGQQVTLRCSPKSGHDTVSWYQQALGQGPQFIFQYYEEEERQRGNFPDRFSGHQFPNYSSELNVNALLLGDSALYLCASSSLGAGGAWVTGELFFGEGSRLTVL.

V usage is TRBV10-3 and J usage is TRBJ2-1; 11 positions match TRBD2. This CDR3 has 16 amino acids. V shed 2 bases and J 3 bases; nucleotides not matched to a gene: 3. Germline V gene sequence: CDR1 ENHRY, CDR2 SYGVKD. The CDR3 coding sequence is TGTGCCATCAGTGAGCCGGGACTAGCGGACTACAATGAGCAGTTCTTC. Translation: CAISEPGLADYNEQFF.

This chain joins TRBV19 and TRBJ2-3, with 8 bases lining up with TRBD2. Germline loops: CDR1 LNHDA, CDR2 SQIVND (reference sequence). V was clipped by 1 base and J by 0 bases; unmatched bases: 3. The CDR3 spans 16 residues. The CDR3 loop reads CASSIGLAGSTDTQYF. The CDR3 coding sequence is TGTGCCAGTAGTATAGGTCTAGCGGGTAGCACAGATACGCAGTATTTT.